Listed below are T cell receptor beta chains from one sample, sequenced in a study of T cells of healthy individuals. TCRdb recomputed calls from the 5' RACE reads with MiXCR, one row per CDR3 protein. The table has 100,000 or so distinct CDR3 sequences, approximately 16% seen once. The receptors come from a human donor in good health. The CDR3 runs from the conserved cysteine through the conserved F or W. Fields, in order: V gene, clone size, J gene, D gene, CDR3 DNA, CDR3 protein. The D gene is left open where the match is weak. A row's size may be missing; if present it is once, few, many or a size class.

v_gene: TRBV20-1; abundance: -; j_gene: TRBJ1-5; d_gene: -; CDR3nt: TGCAGTGCTAGAGATAAGGGCGCAGCCCAGCATTTT; CDR3aa: CSARDKGAAQHF
v_gene: TRBV4-3; abundance: -; j_gene: TRBJ2-1; d_gene: -; CDR3nt: TGCGCCAGCAGCCAAATCAGGGAATTCAATGAGCAGTTCTTC; CDR3aa: CASSQIREFNEQFF
v_gene: TRBV7-9; abundance: -; j_gene: TRBJ2-2; d_gene: -; CDR3nt: TGTGCCAGCAAAGGTCGGGGCGGGGAGCTGTTTTTT; CDR3aa: CASKGRGGELFF
v_gene: TRBV29-1; abundance: many; j_gene: TRBJ2-7; d_gene: TRBD1; CDR3nt: TGCAGCGTTGGAGGAGGGACAGGTTCCTACGAGCAGTACTTC; CDR3aa: CSVGGGTGSYEQYF
v_gene: TRBV29-1; abundance: many; j_gene: TRBJ2-3; d_gene: TRBD1; CDR3nt: TGCAGCACCAGCCAGGGGGCCACTAGCACAGATACGCAGTATTTT; CDR3aa: CSTSQGATSTDTQYF
v_gene: TRBV7-9; abundance: many; j_gene: TRBJ1-2; d_gene: -; CDR3nt: TGTGCCAGCAGCAATACAGCCTACACCTTC; CDR3aa: CASSNTAYTF
v_gene: TRBV4-2; abundance: many; j_gene: TRBJ2-3; d_gene: TRBD2; CDR3nt: TGTGCCAGCAGCCAAGAGCAAATCCTAGCGGGGGTTACAGATACGCAGTATTTT; CDR3aa: CASSQEQILAGVTDTQYF
v_gene: TRBV7-6; abundance: -; j_gene: TRBJ2-1; d_gene: TRBD2; CDR3nt: TGTGCCAGCAGCTTCGGGGTTAGCGGGGACGATGAGCAGTTCTTC; CDR3aa: CASSFGVSGDDEQFF
v_gene: TRBV4-3; abundance: few; j_gene: TRBJ2-7; d_gene: TRBD2; CDR3nt: TGCGCCAGCAGCCAAGATCCGGGGGGGGTCCACGAGCAGTACTTC; CDR3aa: CASSQDPGGVHEQYF
v_gene: TRBV19; abundance: many; j_gene: TRBJ2-2; d_gene: -; CDR3nt: TGTGCCAGTAGGTTTTTCTCCGGCGGGGAGCTGTTTTTT; CDR3aa: CASRFFSGGELFF
v_gene: TRBV7-7; abundance: many; j_gene: TRBJ1-5; d_gene: -; CDR3nt: TGTGCTAGCAGCTTAGCGGCGGGACTCCGTAGCAATCAGCCCCAGCATTTT; CDR3aa: CASSLAAGLRSNQPQHF
v_gene: TRBV28; abundance: few; j_gene: TRBJ1-4; d_gene: -; CDR3nt: TGTGCCAGCAGCAACACTGAAAAACTGTTTTTT; CDR3aa: CASSNTEKLFF
v_gene: TRBV5-1; abundance: few; j_gene: TRBJ2-5; d_gene: TRBD1; CDR3nt: TGCGCCAGCAGCTTGGTTGGACAGGTCTCTGAGACCCAGTACTTC; CDR3aa: CASSLVGQVSETQYF
v_gene: TRBV20-1; abundance: -; j_gene: TRBJ1-1; d_gene: -; CDR3nt: TGCAGTGCTAGTCTATGGGGGGAGGGAGCTTTCTTT; CDR3aa: CSASLWGEGAFF
v_gene: TRBV20-1; abundance: -; j_gene: TRBJ1-5; d_gene: -; CDR3nt: TGCAGTGCTAGTCAGGGTAGCGATTTTGGGGGTAGCAATCAGCCCCAGCATTTT; CDR3aa: CSASQGSDFGGSNQPQHF
v_gene: TRBV2; abundance: few; j_gene: TRBJ1-4; d_gene: -; CDR3nt: TGTGCCAGCAGGAAGGACGGGGCTAATGAAAAACTGTTTTTT; CDR3aa: CASRKDGANEKLFF
v_gene: TRBV20-1; abundance: -; j_gene: TRBJ2-3; d_gene: -; CDR3nt: TGCAGTGCTAGTCTACCGGGACTCCCCCTGCAGTATTTT; CDR3aa: CSASLPGLPLQYF
v_gene: TRBV11-1; abundance: few; j_gene: TRBJ1-4; d_gene: -; CDR3nt: TGTGCCAGCAGCCGGGACTGGGGTGATGAAAAACTGTTTTTT; CDR3aa: CASSRDWGDEKLFF
v_gene: TRBV5-1; abundance: -; j_gene: TRBJ2-7; d_gene: -; CDR3nt: TGCGCCAGCAGCTTCCAGGGAGAGGAGCAGTACTTC; CDR3aa: CASSFQGEEQYF
v_gene: TRBV6-2/TRBV6-3; abundance: many; j_gene: TRBJ2-1; d_gene: TRBD2; CDR3nt: TGTGCCAGCAGCGGAGGACTAGCGGGAGGCAATGAGCAGTTCTTC; CDR3aa: CASSGGLAGGNEQFF
v_gene: TRBV20-1; abundance: many; j_gene: TRBJ2-1; d_gene: -; CDR3nt: TGCAGTGCCCCGTCACTGACGAGCTCCTACAATGAGCAGTTCTTC; CDR3aa: CSAPSLTSSYNEQFF
v_gene: TRBV7-9; abundance: -; j_gene: TRBJ1-5; d_gene: -; CDR3nt: TGTGCCAGCAGCTTACACAGGGATCAGCCCCAGCATTTT; CDR3aa: CASSLHRDQPQHF
v_gene: TRBV7-2; abundance: many; j_gene: TRBJ2-5; d_gene: TRBD1; CDR3nt: TGTGCCAGCAGCTCCCGGGACAGGATGGTGACCCAGTACTTC; CDR3aa: CASSSRDRMVTQYF
v_gene: TRBV20-1; abundance: many; j_gene: TRBJ1-1; d_gene: TRBD1; CDR3nt: TGCAGCCGTGACAGGGGATCGCGTGTTGCTTTCTTT; CDR3aa: CSRDRGSRVAFF
v_gene: TRBV11-2; abundance: few; j_gene: TRBJ1-1; d_gene: -; CDR3nt: TGTGCCAGCAGCTTAGATTGGAGATCAGAAGCTTTCTTT; CDR3aa: CASSLDWRSEAFF
v_gene: TRBV27; abundance: -; j_gene: TRBJ1-6; d_gene: -; CDR3nt: TGTGCCAGCAGCATGGGGGGGTCGAGGAGTTCACCCCTCCACTTT; CDR3aa: CASSMGGSRSSPLHF
v_gene: TRBV4-3; abundance: -; j_gene: TRBJ2-7; d_gene: TRBD1; CDR3nt: TGCGCCAGCAGCCAACGACAGGGGGGCGAGCAGTACTTC; CDR3aa: CASSQRQGGEQYF
v_gene: TRBV20-1; abundance: many; j_gene: TRBJ2-7; d_gene: -; CDR3nt: TGCAGTGGCCGGGGCCTGCCCCACGAGCAGTACTTC; CDR3aa: CSGRGLPHEQYF
v_gene: TRBV12-3/TRBV12-4; abundance: -; j_gene: TRBJ1-2; d_gene: -; CDR3nt: TGTGCCAGCAGTCCTCGGGGCAGCAACGCCTATGGCTACACCTTC; CDR3aa: CASSPRGSNAYGYTF
v_gene: TRBV29-1; abundance: many; j_gene: TRBJ2-5; d_gene: TRBD2; CDR3nt: TGCAGCGGTCGACCGGGACTAGCGGGAGAGACCCAGTACTTC; CDR3aa: CSGRPGLAGETQYF
v_gene: TRBV24-1; abundance: many; j_gene: TRBJ2-3; d_gene: -; CDR3nt: TGTGCCACCAGTGATTTGTCCGCCAGGGAGAGCACAGATACGCAGTATTTT; CDR3aa: CATSDLSARESTDTQYF
v_gene: TRBV20-1; abundance: many; j_gene: TRBJ2-7; d_gene: -; CDR3nt: TGCAGTGCTGTACCCTACGAGCAGTACTTC; CDR3aa: CSAVPYEQYF
v_gene: TRBV15; abundance: -; j_gene: TRBJ2-2; d_gene: -; CDR3nt: TGTGCCACCAGCAGATTTCAGGACATACTCACCGGGGAGCTGTTTTTT; CDR3aa: CATSRFQDILTGELFF
v_gene: TRBV7-2; abundance: -; j_gene: TRBJ1-4; d_gene: -; CDR3nt: TGTGCCAGCAGCTTAGCGCTAGAGGGCCTAGGCGAAAAACTGTTTTTT; CDR3aa: CASSLALEGLGEKLFF
v_gene: TRBV7-9; abundance: many; j_gene: TRBJ1-3; d_gene: -; CDR3nt: TGTGCCAGCAGCTCAAGGGGGAACTCTGGAAACACCATATATTTT; CDR3aa: CASSSRGNSGNTIYF
v_gene: TRBV20-1; abundance: -; j_gene: TRBJ1-5; d_gene: -; CDR3nt: TGCAGTGCTAGCTCCCACGACGGGGGAAGCAATCAGCCCCAGCATTTT; CDR3aa: CSASSHDGGSNQPQHF
v_gene: TRBV10-3; abundance: few; j_gene: TRBJ1-1; d_gene: -; CDR3nt: TGTGCCATCAGTGAGTCGGGATCCGGGGGGTCAGCTTTCTTT; CDR3aa: CAISESGSGGSAFF
v_gene: TRBV7-2; abundance: -; j_gene: TRBJ2-5; d_gene: -; CDR3nt: TGTGCCAGCAGCTTAGGGACGGGCGGTTGGTCCCAAGAGACCCAGTACTTC; CDR3aa: CASSLGTGGWSQETQYF
v_gene: TRBV4-1; abundance: -; j_gene: TRBJ2-7; d_gene: TRBD1; CDR3nt: TGCGCCAGCAGCCAAGTACAGGGACAGGGGATCTACGAGCAGTACTTC; CDR3aa: CASSQVQGQGIYEQYF
v_gene: TRBV29-1; abundance: -; j_gene: TRBJ2-3; d_gene: TRBD2; CDR3nt: TGCAGCGTTCCCCCGGGACTAGCGGGGGGGCGCACAGATACGCAGTATTTT; CDR3aa: CSVPPGLAGGRTDTQYF
v_gene: TRBV3-1; abundance: many; j_gene: TRBJ1-2; d_gene: TRBD1; CDR3nt: TGTGCCAGCAGCCAAGATAGCCAGGGGGCGGCTGGCTACACCTTC; CDR3aa: CASSQDSQGAAGYTF